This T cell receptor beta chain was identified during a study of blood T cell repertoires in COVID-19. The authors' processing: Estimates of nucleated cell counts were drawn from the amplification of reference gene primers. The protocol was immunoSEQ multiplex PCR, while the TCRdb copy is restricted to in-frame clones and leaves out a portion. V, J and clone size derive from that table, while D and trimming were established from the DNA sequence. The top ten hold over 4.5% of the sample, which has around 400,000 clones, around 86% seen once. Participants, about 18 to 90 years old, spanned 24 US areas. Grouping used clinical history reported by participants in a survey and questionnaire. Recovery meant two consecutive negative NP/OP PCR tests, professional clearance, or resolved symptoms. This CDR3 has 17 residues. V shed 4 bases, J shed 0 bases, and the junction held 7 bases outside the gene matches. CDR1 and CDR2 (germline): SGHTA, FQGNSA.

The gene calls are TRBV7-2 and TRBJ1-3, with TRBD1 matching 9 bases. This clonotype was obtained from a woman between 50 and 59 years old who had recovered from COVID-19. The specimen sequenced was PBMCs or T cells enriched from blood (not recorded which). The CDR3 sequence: CASSSSGTGYSGNTIYF. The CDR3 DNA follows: TGTGCCAGCAGCTCCTCCGGGACAGGGTACTCTGGAAACACCATATATTTT.